The 3 T cell receptor beta chains below all came from one sample that was sequenced in a study of metastatic and nonmetastatic thyroid tumors. MiXCR was used by TCRdb to re-call the PCR reads. The sample shows tens of thousands of clones, just under 15% of them seen only once. Among the patients, none had received any treatment before thyroid surgery. Sequencing input: blood. The receptors derive from a female donor with papillary thyroid cancer or a benign thyroid nodule (not recorded which). Some clones in this sample may be carry-over from other donors' samples.

This clone occurred many times. The rearrangement links TRBV6-1 to TRBJ1-1, with 9 bases identical to TRBD1. CDR3 length equals 14 residues. Per germline, CDR1 MNHNS and CDR2 SASEGT. V dropped 7 bases and J dropped 5; count of bases not matched to a gene: 8. The CDR3 nucleotides are TGTGCCAGCAAAAAACAGGGGGCTTATACTGAAGCTTTCTTT. Protein: CASKKQGAYTEAFF.

This clone has at least ten counts. CDR3 sequence (DNA): TGCGCCAGCAGCTTGGAAGGTTGGGGGACAGGGAACACTGAAGCTTTCTTT. The encoded protein is CASSLEGWGTGNTEAFF. The chain has TRBV5-1 and TRBJ1-1; 8 bases are shared with TRBD1. J gave up 1 base and V 0 bases, and 8 bases lay outside the gene matches. Germline lookup yields CDR1 SGHRS and CDR2 YFSETQ. This CDR3 region has 17 residues.

This clone was detected ten times or more. This chain uses TRBV11-1 with TRBJ1-3, with 7 bases lining up with TRBD1. Germline loops: CDR1 SGHAT, CDR2 FQDESV (reference sequence). V shed 0 bases, J shed 2 bases, and the junction held 4 bases outside the gene matches. The CDR3 loop spans 16 amino acids. The CDR3 here is CASSLAGQLAGNTIYF. The CDR3, as DNA: TGTGCCAGCAGCTTAGCGGGACAGCTCGCTGGAAACACCATATATTTT.